This T cell receptor beta chain was profiled in a study of cytomegalovirus exposure and HLA in healthy donors (dated by TCRdb to between 2016 and 2019). Regarding the study in general: According to an earlier analysis of several hundred of the donors, some 170 million T cells yielded over 100 million unique TCR beta sequences and about 300 Gb of sequence data. The number of donors typed differed by locus, with 629-630 for A, B, C, DRB1 and DQB1, roughly 550 for DQA1, about 610 for DPA1, and 450 to 480 for DPB1. Among 300 to 450 genotyped donors of the cohort, an average of 235,054 unique TCR beta nucleotide sequences were sequenced per donor, about a sixth of them non-productive. An early release covering approximately 600 HLA-typed donors comprised 250 to 350 gigabases of sequencing data and roughly 86 million unique TCR sequences. Every discovery cohort repertoire had been produced on one sequencing platform. In a later genetic analysis, genome-wide SNP genotypes for about 55% of the roughly 700 donors were used, and that subset was treated as a discovery cohort. To decide whether each TCR beta V gene segment behaved as functional or pseudogenic, an earlier analysis of some 570 of the donors relied on high-throughput TCR beta sequencing. Among the roughly 410 genotyped donors, approximately 76% belonged to the genetic ancestry cluster associated with self-reported Caucasian donors. A few DR-DQ haplotypes were handled as single units for association and clustering because linkage in the cohort was strong. In the later analysis, no new phenotypic data were used to find candidate immune exposures; instead, reliance was placed on TCR beta sequences and their occurrence across donors. Using immunosequencing, the study profiled T cell repertoires from 640 or so subjects and related those repertoires to cytomegalovirus serostatus. The study aimed to test whether signatures of past pathogen exposure could be identified by cataloging public T cell receptors. In a later analysis, previously published TCR beta repertoires from 670 or so donors were re-analyzed and high-resolution HLA genotyping was added so that TCR occurrence patterns could be studied. Both class I and class II loci were covered by HLA typing, at four-digit resolution. Alongside the repertoire data, information on donor age, sex, ethnicity and CMV serostatus was compiled. In addition to the first cohort of 666 subjects, a separate validation cohort of 120 different subjects was used. High-throughput TCR immunosequencing, statistical association of individual TCRs with disease status, and machine learning were combined to predict cytomegalovirus infection status. General conclusions and limits of the study: Correlated functional status among segregating V segments might be attributable to linkage disequilibrium, but an unknown experimental factor could not be ruled out. A later genetic analysis reported fewer N-insertions in productive TCRs among donors in an Asian-associated ancestry cluster than the roughly 720-donor mean. In a later analysis, several top co-occurrence clusters were reported to appear linked to parvovirus B19, influenza, CMV and Epstein-Barr virus. Immune exposure information for the cohort was limited to CMV serostatus. Because HLA typing was missing for some donors at each locus, association tests included only the typed subset. Sequencing depth was assumed to be roughly uniform across donors in the presence/absence analyses, though that assumption may not hold. Specific HLA alleles were associated with 16,951 TCR beta sequences at a false discovery rate of 0.05 in a later analysis. An association between a missense DCLRE1C variant and V-gene and J-gene trimming of TCR beta chains was found in a later genetic analysis and replicated in an independent cohort. Only TCR beta chains were sequenced in this cohort, and the absence of alpha or paired-chain data limited detectable features. A cluster of highly shared sequence variants was judged likely to represent a technical artifact of the sequencing pipeline. A later analysis found that TCR association rates varied across HLA loci, with DRB1 alleles showing the most associated TCRs and HLA-C alleles the fewest. Because counts were too low, about 18 rarely observed V segments, including chromosome 9 orphons, were left out of the earlier analysis of 500 to 750 of the donors. Cytomegalovirus status was reported to be diagnosed by the classifier with high specificity and sensitivity in both the original and validation cohorts. The study gave a list of roughly 150 TCR beta chains associated with cytomegalovirus. In a later analysis, HLA-associated TCR beta chains showed more clonal expansion and lower generation probabilities than non-associated chains that were equally common. It was suggested by the authors that the approach could potentially be generalized to other disease states and immunological phenotypes. Broadly in line with IMGT annotations, most TCR beta V segments showed up in productive rearrangements about 87% or about 30% of the time in an earlier analysis of a few hundred of the donors. When HLA alleles, especially DR and DQ, strongly co-occurred, TCR associations were difficult to assign to individual alleles. In vitro tests confirmed that three of the cytomegalovirus-associated TCR beta chains recognize cytomegalovirus antigens. According to a later analysis, most CMV-associated TCR beta chains appeared to be HLA-restricted, and the HLA associations seemed to be driven largely by CMV exposure. While some public TCRs were present in many individuals, most TCR sequences turned up only very rarely across donors. Because the 87-base-pair reads could not distinguish some IMGT-functional V segments, including TRBV6-2 and TRBV6-3, those segments were excluded. A further reported finding was that TCR beta sequences accurately predicted the HLA-A and HLA-B alleles for most subjects in the first cohort.

The library was prepared using the immunoSEQ multiplex PCR assay. For the multiplex PCR, a mixture combining 60 forward primers for TCR Vbeta segments and 13 reverse primers for TCR Jbeta segments was used. Amplification of the CDR3 region of rearranged TCR beta genes was performed with a multiplex PCR assay on genomic DNA. Amplified TCR beta libraries were sequenced as 87-base-pair reads on the Illumina HiSeq System. The study's own analysis went as follows. A later analysis counted about 80 million unique TCR beta chains across the 650 to 800 repertoires, and around 9.9 million of these chains were shared by at least two donors. Raw reads were error-corrected and collapsed into unique sequences with a nearest-neighbor algorithm that merged closely related sequences to remove PCR and sequencing errors. CDR3 sequences were aligned to IMGT reference sequences to assign V, D and J gene segments. For a sequence to be retained, a match of at least six nucleotides to both a V gene segment and a J gene segment was required. Rearrangements were classified as productive when the CDR3 lacked stop codons and remained in frame with V and J, and all other rearrangements were classified as non-productive. Following IMGT convention, CDR3 was defined as the stretch from the second conserved V-encoded cysteine up to the conserved J-encoded phenylalanine. Sequences without an unambiguous match to a single V gene segment were excluded from the earlier analysis of about 600 of the donors. In an earlier analysis of about 590 of the donors, a V segment was called functional when productive rearrangements were above 56.7%, and segregating when the standard deviation between donors exceeded 5%. A statistical classification framework was built for diagnosing cytomegalovirus status from the catalog of TCR beta chain sequences. V and J gene assignment, in a later analysis, came from comparing TCR nucleotide sequences with IMGT/GENE-DB human TR gene sequences. In a later analysis, CDR3 sequences and most-parsimonious VDJ recombination scenarios were assigned using the TCRdist pipeline. In a later analysis, each TCR beta chain was defined by its CDR3 amino acid sequence together with its V-gene family, and reads without a unique V-gene family were excluded. To address suspected cross-contamination and a sequencing artifact, a later analysis removed under 600 highly shared, low-generation-probability nucleotide sequences. In a later analysis, a clonal expansion index was calculated for each public chain from normalized within-repertoire ranks of inferred template counts. In a later analysis, generation probabilities were computed with a VDJ recombination model fitted to out-of-frame rearrangements, and the resulting probabilities were checked against IGoR. A later analysis scored TCR-TCR, TCR-HLA and TCR-CMV co-occurrence with hypergeometric tests, applying a repertoire-size bias correction to TCR pairs. In a later analysis, false discovery rates were estimated by permuting HLA or CMV assignments 20 times. In a later analysis, co-occurring TCRs were grouped using DBSCAN, with TCRdist sequence similarity added in when clustering inside HLA-allele-positive subsets. Repertoires with fewer than 30,000 or more than 120,000 public chains were left out of co-occurrence clustering, as were about five repertoires with anomalous nucleotide sharing. TCRdb's version of the immuneACCESS table is confined to in-frame rearrangements and falls short of the full clone set. An unresolved V gene accounts for under half of the shortfall where checked; the remainder is of unknown origin. The V and J calls and clone size come from that table; D and trimming were worked out from the DNA. Here the sample has fewer than 20,000 clones; roughly four fifths occur a single time. Over 20% of the sample rests with the top ten.

The cohort was made up of around 720 healthy bone marrow donors. At the time of sampling, every cohort member was nominally healthy, though immune exposures that went unrecorded were likely present. Of the 670 or so cohort members, about 280 had positive CMV serostatus and 352 had negative CMV serostatus, and CMV serostatus was not recorded for the donor. A peripheral blood sample was provided by each donor, and peripheral blood mononuclear cells were used for TCR beta sequencing. The Qiagen DNeasy Blood Extraction Kit was used to extract genomic DNA from the blood cell samples. Regarding this clone: The antigen this receptor binds is unknown. Base quality data are lacking; no much larger clone is found one base away.

V gives up 3 bases and J gives up 5 bases, and the segment between their germline ends measures 19 bases. Inclusive of the bounding cysteine and phenylalanine, the CDR3 is 16 residues long. Only the CDR3 part of the read is kept: 48 bases, read in frame from the first base. From the germline V gene, CDR1 is SGHAT and CDR2 is FQNNGV. The sequencing input was PBMCs. The sequence joins TRBV11-2 to TRBJ2-5; the D gene lacks a confident call. This TCR was recovered from a human donor in good health. The sequence in DNA is TGTGCCAGCAGCTTGGGCCAGAACTCTCCAAGGGAGACCCAGTACTTC. This translates into CASSLGQNSPRETQYF.